This is a list of T cell receptor beta chains from one sample in a study of blood T cell repertoires in COVID-19. Assay used: immunoSEQ multiplex PCR; TCRdb lists only in-frame clones, some missing. Counted here are 130,000 to 150,000 clones, around 83% occurring once; the ten biggest clones make up roughly 10%. Sequencing used peripheral blood. The receptor set was obtained from a man in his fifties or sixties with active or convalescent COVID-19. The CDR3 runs from the conserved cysteine through the conserved F or W.

J: TRBJ2-5
V: TRBV2
CDR3: CASSWDRGHETQYF

J: TRBJ2-5
V: TRBV6-2/TRBV6-3
CDR3: CASNPRGTAGGIQETQYF

J: TRBJ2-7
V: TRBV19
CDR3: CASRGGPLYEQYF

J: TRBJ2-3
V: TRBV11-3
CDR3: CASSSWTGVEADTQYF

J: TRBJ2-5
V: TRBV6-2/TRBV6-3
CDR3: CASSNRDRVQETQYF

J: TRBJ2-3
V: TRBV7-2
CDR3: CASSLGGASTDTQYF

J: TRBJ2-1
V: TRBV18
CDR3: CASSPRAAIDEQFF

J: TRBJ1-6
V: TRBV6-2/TRBV6-3
CDR3: CASSYLQARGSPLHF

J: TRBJ1-1
V: TRBV10-1
CDR3: CASSESVETEAFF

J: TRBJ2-5
V: TRBV7-6
CDR3: CASSLGSNPGETQYF